The clone carrying this T cell receptor (beta chain) occurred once. Its target is unknown. This sample stems from a study of Ad26.COV2.S vaccination and SARS-CoV-2 variants. CDR3 length: 17 amino acids. CDR1 and CDR2 from the germline V gene are LNHDA and SQIVND (reference sequence). Sequenced by immunoSEQ multiplex PCR; TCRdb stores in-frame clones only, minus some. The sample lists approximately 420,000 clones, less than 90% seen once, with 3.5% in the top ten. Findings and limits, study-wide: Researchers reported similar non-spike TCR breadth in vaccine and placebo recipients. Spike-specific TCR breadth was greater after Ad26.COV2.S than placebo. TCR breadth and depth analyses may have underestimated total T cell responses.

Treatment defined: over 15 received Ad26.COV2.S at low or high dose, single or two shots; about 5 received placebo; per-sample allocation not given. The study sampled participants on day 63 after the first vaccine or placebo injection. Spike of the Wuhan-strain SARS-CoV-2 was expressed by an Ad26 vector, which formed the vaccine. The TCR sequence derives from a person aged 18-60 years who received the Ad26.COV2.S COVID-19 vaccine or a placebo. The input for sequencing was peripheral blood, taken in a trial of Ad26.COV2.S vaccine versus placebo. This sequence joins TRBV19 and TRBJ1-3; possibly TRBD1 for D (6 bases). The CDR3 DNA follows: TGTGCTACGGGGAAGGGTTGGGGACAAAACAGGAATAGGACCATATATTTT. Protein product: CATGKGWGQNRNRTIYF.